These 13 T cell receptor beta chains share one sample of origin, sequenced in a study of beta chain features in type 1 diabetes. Study-wide points: Shorter TCRB CDR3s, moderately but significantly so, marked every one of the four CD4+ subsets in Type 1 diabetes patients.

These receptors lack a known antigen. Sequenced material consisted of expressed TCRB transcripts (all of the isolated RNA was reverse transcribed). The method was immunoSEQ multiplex PCR; TCRdb's version includes in-frame clones alone and lacks a portion of them. The sample includes 640,000 or so clones, around an eighth seen only once; the top ten take less than 0.025%. What was sequenced was naive CD4+ T cells from blood. Receptors were obtained from a young man with type 1 diabetes.

This clone showed up just a few times. This chain uses TRBV9 with TRBJ1-2, with TRBD1 matching 7 bases. CDR1 and CDR2 (germline): SGDLS, YYNGEE. V lost 3 bases, J lost 5 bases, and 7 bases stayed unmatched. This CDR3 is 14 amino acids long. CDR3 loop: CASSGGGARYGYTF. The CDR3, as DNA: TGTGCCAGCAGCGGAGGGGGCGCGAGGTATGGCTACACCTTC.

The V gene is TRBV6-6, the J gene TRBJ2-7, with 9 bases matching TRBD1. This CDR3 spans 14 amino acids. Germline V gene sequence: CDR1 MNHNY, CDR2 SVGAGI (reference sequence). Trimming at V came to 6 bases and at J to 3 bases, leaving 6 bases not matched to a gene. CDR3 coding DNA: TGTGCCAGCAGGCGGGGACAGGGTCGCTACGAGCAGTACTTC. Translating gives CASRRGQGRYEQYF.

The chain combines TRBV7-9 with TRBJ2-3; perhaps TRBD1 as D (6 bases). CDR1 SEHNR and CDR2 FQNEAQ come from the germline V gene (reference sequence). The germline V and J ends were trimmed by 5 bases and 5 bases, with 8 bases remaining between them. The CDR3 spans 12 residues. CDR3 coding DNA: TGTGCCAGCAGCCGAGGGGGAGATACGCAGTATTTT. Translation: CASSRGGDTQYF.

The table lists this clone with a few counts. The rearrangement uses TRBV5-6 and TRBJ2-5; D call uncertain. V was clipped by 0 bases and J by 1 base, with 4 bases between them. Germline values: CDR1 SGHDT, CDR2 YYEEEE. This CDR3 contains 13 residues. CDR3 region: CASSLASQETQYF. CDR3 nucleotides: TGTGCCAGCAGCTTGGCCAGCCAAGAGACCCAGTACTTC.

The V and J genes are TRBV28 and TRBJ2-5; a weak D match, TRBD1 (5 bases). CDR1 is MDHEN and CDR2 is SYDVKM in the germline V gene. This CDR3 spans 14 amino acids. V lost 4 bases and J lost 2, with 11 bases in between. CDR3 region: CASSWSTVQETQYF. In DNA, the CDR3 is TGTGCCAGCAGTTGGTCGACAGTACAAGAGACCCAGTACTTC.

This rearrangement joins TRBV29-1 to TRBJ2-3; no clear D gene. This CDR3 comprises 12 residues. Trimming cost V 3 bases and J 3 bases, with 7 bases left between them. In germline, CDR1 is SQVTM, CDR2 ANQGSEA. In DNA form, the CDR3 reads TGCAGCGTTGATGGCCAGACAGATACGCAGTATTTT. Amino acid sequence: CSVDGQTDTQYF.

CDR3 protein: CASSAGTGSYEQYF. CDR3 bases: TGTGCCAGCAGTGCCGGGACAGGCTCCTACGAGCAGTACTTC. The rearrangement joins TRBV6-1 to TRBJ2-7, with 8 bases fitting TRBD1. Germline loops: CDR1 MNHNS, CDR2 SASEGT. J was trimmed by 0 bases and V by 4 bases; bases with no gene match: 2. This CDR3 has 14 amino acids.

This rearrangement joins TRBV14 to TRBJ1-6; a weak D match, TRBD1 (5 bases). This CDR3 spans 15 amino acids. The V end was cut by 4 bases, the J end by 6 bases, with 13 bases between. CDR1 and CDR2 (germline): SGHDN, FVKESK. The CDR3 coding sequence is TGTGCCAGCAGCCCGAGGACGGGGGGTAATTCACCCCTCCACTTT. It encodes CASSPRTGGNSPLHF.

The chain joins TRBV27 to TRBJ2-1; 9 positions agree with TRBD1. Losses at the gene ends were 5 bases for V and 4 bases for J; bases not matched to a gene: 6. The CDR3 is made up of 15 amino acids. From germline, CDR1 is MNHEY and CDR2 SMNVEV (reference sequence). The CDR3 region has the DNA TGTGCCAGCAGTAAGACAGGGGGTTCTTACAATGAGCAGTTCTTC. Its translation is CASSKTGGSYNEQFF.

This clone was picked up a small number of times. Other DNA sequences within the sample encode an identical CDR3. V usage is TRBV18 and J usage is TRBJ2-5; D is possibly TRBD2 (5 bases). Germline CDR1 reads KGHSH; CDR2 reads LQKENI. Trimming took off 2 bases at V and 5 bases at J, with 6 bases between the two ends. The CDR3 spans 12 residues. CDR3 nucleotides: TGTGCCAGCTCACCAGGAGGCGAGACCCAGTACTTC. It codes for CASSPGGETQYF.

This chain joins TRBV27 and TRBJ2-3; D perhaps matches TRBD2 (6 bases). The CDR3 has 14 residues. The V gene's germline CDR1 is MNHEY and CDR2 SMNVEV (reference sequence). V lost 2 bases to trimming and J lost 1 base, with 7 bases between them. CDR3 amino acids: CASSLASGTDTQYF. DNA for the CDR3: TGTGCCAGCAGTTTAGCTAGCGGCACAGATACGCAGTATTTT.

This clone showed up many times. V usage is TRBV10-3 and J usage is TRBJ2-3; possible D gene TRBD1, 6 bases. The CDR3 runs to 15 residues. The V and J ends lost 0 bases and 6 bases respectively, with 13 bases between them. Germline assignment: CDR1 ENHRY and CDR2 SYGVKD. CDR3 residues: CAISESGSGADTQYF. Here the CDR3 DNA reads TGTGCCATCAGTGAGTCAGGGTCAGGGGCGGATACGCAGTATTTT.

This chain connects TRBV9 to TRBJ1-6; 7 bases fit TRBD1. The germline V gene encodes CDR1 SGDLS and CDR2 YYNGEE. The CDR3 totals 15 residues. Trimming at V came to 0 bases and at J to 6 bases, leaving 3 bases not matched to a gene. The CDR3 nucleotides are TGTGCCAGCAGCGTAGGACAGGGACTTAATTCACCCCTCCACTTT. Protein: CASSVGQGLNSPLHF.